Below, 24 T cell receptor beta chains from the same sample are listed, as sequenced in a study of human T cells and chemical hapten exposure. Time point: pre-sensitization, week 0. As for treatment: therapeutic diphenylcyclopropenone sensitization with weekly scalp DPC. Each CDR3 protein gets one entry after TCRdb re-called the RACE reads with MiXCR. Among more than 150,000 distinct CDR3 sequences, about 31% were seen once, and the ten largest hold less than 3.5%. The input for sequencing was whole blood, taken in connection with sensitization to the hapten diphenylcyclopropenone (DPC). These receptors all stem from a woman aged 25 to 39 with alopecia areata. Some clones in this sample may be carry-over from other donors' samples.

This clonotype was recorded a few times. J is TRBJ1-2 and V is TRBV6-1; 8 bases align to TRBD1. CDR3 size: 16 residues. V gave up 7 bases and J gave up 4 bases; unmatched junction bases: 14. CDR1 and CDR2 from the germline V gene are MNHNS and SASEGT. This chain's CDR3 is CASTLTEGRGLYGYTF. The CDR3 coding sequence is TGTGCCAGCACACTCACAGAGGGCAGGGGGCTCTATGGCTACACCTTC.

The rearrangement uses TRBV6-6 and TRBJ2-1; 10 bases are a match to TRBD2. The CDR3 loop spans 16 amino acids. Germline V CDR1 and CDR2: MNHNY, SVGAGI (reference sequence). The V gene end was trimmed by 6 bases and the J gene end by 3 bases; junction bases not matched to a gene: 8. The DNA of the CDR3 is TGTGCCAGCAGGGATAGCGGGGGGCAAGACTACAATGAGCAGTTCTTC. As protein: CASRDSGGQDYNEQFF.

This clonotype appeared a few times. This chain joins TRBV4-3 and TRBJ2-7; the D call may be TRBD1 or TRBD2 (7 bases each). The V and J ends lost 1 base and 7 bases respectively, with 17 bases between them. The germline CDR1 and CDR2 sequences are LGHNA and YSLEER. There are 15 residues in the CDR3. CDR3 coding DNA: TGCGCCAGCAGCCAAGGTGCACAGGGGAGGGTGGAGCAGTACTTC. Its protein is CASSQGAQGRVEQYF.

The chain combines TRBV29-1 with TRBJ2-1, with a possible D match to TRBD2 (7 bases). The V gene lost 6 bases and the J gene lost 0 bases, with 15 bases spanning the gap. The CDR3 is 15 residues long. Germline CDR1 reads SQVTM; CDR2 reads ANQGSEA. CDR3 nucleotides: TGCAGCGTCTATGGAGGGGGGGGCTCCTACAATGAGCAGTTCTTC. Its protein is CSVYGGGGSYNEQFF.

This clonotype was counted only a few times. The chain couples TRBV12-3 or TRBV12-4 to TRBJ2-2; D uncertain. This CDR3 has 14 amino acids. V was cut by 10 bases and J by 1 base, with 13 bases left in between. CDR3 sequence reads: CATTLLGNTGELFF. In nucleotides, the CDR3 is TGTGCCACCACCCTTTTGGGGAACACCGGGGAGCTGTTTTTT.

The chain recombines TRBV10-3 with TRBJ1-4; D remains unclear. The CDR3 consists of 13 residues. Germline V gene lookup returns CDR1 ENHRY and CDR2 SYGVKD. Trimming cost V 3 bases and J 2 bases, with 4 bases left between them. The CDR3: CAISEATNEKLFF. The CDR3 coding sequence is TGTGCCATCAGTGAAGCGACTAATGAAAAACTGTTTTTT.

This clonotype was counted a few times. CDR3 sequence: CASSLSLVITDTQYF. The CDR3 coding sequence is TGCGCCAGCAGCTTGAGTCTGGTCATCACAGATACGCAGTATTTT. The genes are TRBV5-1 and TRBJ2-3; D is unclear. Germline CDR1 reads SGHRS; CDR2 reads YFSETQ. This CDR3 has 15 amino acids. Between the trimmed V and J ends, which lost 1 base and 2 bases, there was a span of 11 bases.

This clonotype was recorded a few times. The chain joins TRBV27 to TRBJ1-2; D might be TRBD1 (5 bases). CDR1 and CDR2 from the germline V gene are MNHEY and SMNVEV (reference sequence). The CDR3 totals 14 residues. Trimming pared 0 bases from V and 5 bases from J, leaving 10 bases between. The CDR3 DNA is TGTGCCAGCAGTTTATCCTTCCGACAGTATGGCTACACCTTC. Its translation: CASSLSFRQYGYTF.

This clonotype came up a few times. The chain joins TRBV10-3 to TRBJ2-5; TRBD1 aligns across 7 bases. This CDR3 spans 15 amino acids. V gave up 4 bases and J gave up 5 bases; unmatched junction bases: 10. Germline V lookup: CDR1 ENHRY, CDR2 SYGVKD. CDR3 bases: TGTGCCATCAGTGCGTACAGGGGAAGATGGGAGACCCAGTACTTC. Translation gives CAISAYRGRWETQYF.

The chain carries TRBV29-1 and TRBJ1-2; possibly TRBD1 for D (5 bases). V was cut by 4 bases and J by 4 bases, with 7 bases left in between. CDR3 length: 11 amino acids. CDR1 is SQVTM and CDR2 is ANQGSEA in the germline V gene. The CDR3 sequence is CSVVQGYGYTF. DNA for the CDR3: TGCAGCGTTGTCCAGGGCTATGGCTACACCTTC.

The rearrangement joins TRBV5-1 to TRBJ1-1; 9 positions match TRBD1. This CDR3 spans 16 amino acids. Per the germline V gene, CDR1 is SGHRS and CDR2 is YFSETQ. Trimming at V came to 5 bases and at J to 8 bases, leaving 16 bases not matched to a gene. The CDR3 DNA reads TGCGCCAGCAGTTTTTCCCTGGACAGGGGTGTTAGCGAAGCTTTCTTT. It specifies CASSFSLDRGVSEAFF.

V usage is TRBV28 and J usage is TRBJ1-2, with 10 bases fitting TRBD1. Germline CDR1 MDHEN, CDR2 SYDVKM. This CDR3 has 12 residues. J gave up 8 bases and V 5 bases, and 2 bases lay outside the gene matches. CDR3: CASSRDRGGYTF. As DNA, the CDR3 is TGTGCCAGCAGTCGGGACAGGGGCGGCTACACCTTC.

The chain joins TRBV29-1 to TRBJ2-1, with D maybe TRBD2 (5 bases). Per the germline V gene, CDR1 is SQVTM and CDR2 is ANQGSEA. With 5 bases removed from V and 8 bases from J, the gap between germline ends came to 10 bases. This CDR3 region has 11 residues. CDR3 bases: TGCAGCGTTCGGGAAATCTATGAGCAGTTCTTC. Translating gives CSVREIYEQFF.

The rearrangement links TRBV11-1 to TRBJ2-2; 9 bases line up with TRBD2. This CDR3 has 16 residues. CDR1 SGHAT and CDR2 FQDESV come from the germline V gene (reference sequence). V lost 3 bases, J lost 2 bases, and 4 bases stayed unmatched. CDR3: CASSFWRGGNTGELFF. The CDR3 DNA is TGTGCCAGCAGCTTTTGGCGGGGGGGAAACACCGGGGAGCTGTTTTTT. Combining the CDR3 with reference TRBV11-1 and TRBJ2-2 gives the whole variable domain EAEVAQSPRYKITEKSQAVAFWCDPISGHATLYWYRQILGQGPELLVQFQDESVVDDSQLPKDRFSAERLKGVDSTLKIQPAELGDSAMYLCASSFWRGGNTGELFFGEGSRLTVL.

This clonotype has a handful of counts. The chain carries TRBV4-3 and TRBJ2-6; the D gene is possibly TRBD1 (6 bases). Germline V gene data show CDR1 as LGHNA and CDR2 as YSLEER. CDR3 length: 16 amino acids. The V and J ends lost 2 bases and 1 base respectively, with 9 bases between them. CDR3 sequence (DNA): TGCGCCAGCAGCCAACTACAGGGTTCTGGGGCCAACGTCCTGACTTTC. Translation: CASSQLQGSGANVLTF.

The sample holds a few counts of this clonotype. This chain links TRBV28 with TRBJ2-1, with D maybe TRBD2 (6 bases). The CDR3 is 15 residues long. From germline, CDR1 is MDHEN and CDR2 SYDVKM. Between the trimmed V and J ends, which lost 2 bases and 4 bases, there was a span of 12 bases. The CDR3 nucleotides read TGTGCCAGCAGTTTACAGCCGGGAGCGTACAATGAGCAGTTCTTC. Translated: CASSLQPGAYNEQFF.

CDR3 in amino acids: CASSSLGQRSTDTQYF. The CDR3 region has the DNA TGTGCCAGCAGCTCCCTAGGGCAGAGAAGCACAGATACGCAGTATTTT. V gene TRBV5-6 combines with J gene TRBJ2-3; unclear D gene. Germline loops: CDR1 SGHDT, CDR2 YYEEEE. Trimming pared 3 bases from V and 0 bases from J, leaving 14 bases between. This CDR3 is 16 amino acids long.

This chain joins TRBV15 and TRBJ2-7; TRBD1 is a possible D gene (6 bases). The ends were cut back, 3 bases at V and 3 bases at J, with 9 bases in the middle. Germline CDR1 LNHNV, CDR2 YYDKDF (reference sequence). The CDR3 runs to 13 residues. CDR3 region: CATSRDSYYEQYF. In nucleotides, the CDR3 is TGTGCCACCAGCAGGGACAGTTACTACGAGCAGTACTTC.

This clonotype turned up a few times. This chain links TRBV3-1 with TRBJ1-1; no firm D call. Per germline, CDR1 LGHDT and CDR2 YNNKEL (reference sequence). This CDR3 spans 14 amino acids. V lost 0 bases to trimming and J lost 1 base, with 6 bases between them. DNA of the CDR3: TGTGCCAGCAGCCAAGATATTAGGAACACTGAAGCTTTCTTT. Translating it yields CASSQDIRNTEAFF.

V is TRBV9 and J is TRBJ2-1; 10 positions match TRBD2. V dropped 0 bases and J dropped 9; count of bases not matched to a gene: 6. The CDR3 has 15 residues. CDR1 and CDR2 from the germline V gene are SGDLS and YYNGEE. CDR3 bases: TGTGCCAGCAGCGTAGCGGAGCGGGGGGGTGGTGAGCAGTTCTTC. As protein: CASSVAERGGGEQFF.

The CDR3 DNA reads as TGTGCCAGCAGTTACACATTCTGGGGGCAGGGGCGGGACACTGAAGCTTTCTTT. Protein product: CASSYTFWGQGRDTEAFF. V is TRBV6-5 and J is TRBJ1-1, with D maybe TRBD1 (6 bases). The length of the CDR3 is 18 residues. V gave up 2 bases and J gave up 3 bases, with 22 bases separating them. The germline V gene has CDR1 MNHEY and CDR2 SVGAGI.

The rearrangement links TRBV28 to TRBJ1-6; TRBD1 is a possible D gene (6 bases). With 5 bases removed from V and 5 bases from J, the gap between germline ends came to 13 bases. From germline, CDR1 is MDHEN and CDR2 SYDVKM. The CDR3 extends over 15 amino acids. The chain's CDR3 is CASSKGGNNNSPLHF. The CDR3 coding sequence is TGTGCCAGCAGTAAAGGGGGGAATAATAATTCACCCCTCCACTTT.

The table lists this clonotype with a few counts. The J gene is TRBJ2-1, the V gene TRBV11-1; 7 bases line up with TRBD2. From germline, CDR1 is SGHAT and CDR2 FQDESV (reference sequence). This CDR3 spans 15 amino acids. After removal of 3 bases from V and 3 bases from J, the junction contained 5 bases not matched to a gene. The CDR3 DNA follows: TGTGCCAGCAGCTTTCTGGGCGGGAGCTACAATGAGCAGTTCTTC. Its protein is CASSFLGGSYNEQFF.

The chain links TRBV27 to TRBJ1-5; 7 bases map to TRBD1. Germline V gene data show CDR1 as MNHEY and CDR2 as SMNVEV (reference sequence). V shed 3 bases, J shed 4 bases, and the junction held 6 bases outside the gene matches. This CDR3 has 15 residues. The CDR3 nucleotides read TGTGCCAGCAGTTTTCAGGGGGGCCCAAATCAGCCCCAGCATTTT. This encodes CASSFQGGPNQPQHF.